Each of the 32 T cell receptor beta chains below was sequenced from the same sample in a study of T cell responses to AZD1222 COVID-19 vaccine. The repertoire was sequenced with immunoSEQ multiplex PCR; TCRdb's copy has only in-frame clones and lacks some. The table shows about 110,000 clones, with about 81% occurring only once. This specimen was peripheral blood, taken on day 0 of AZD1222 vaccination. The receptors originated from an adult in good health.

Regarding this clone: Other DNA sequences in this sample translate to the same CDR3. The rearrangement links TRBV6-5 to TRBJ1-6; TRBD1 aligns across 9 bases. V was clipped by 0 bases and J by 7 bases; unmatched bases: 1. CDR3 length: 15 amino acids. Germline V CDR1 and CDR2: MNHEY, SVGAGI. This CDR3 reads CASSYSGQGNSPLHF. CDR3 sequence (DNA): TGTGCCAGCAGTTACTCTGGACAGGGGAATTCACCCCTCCACTTT.

This rearrangement joins TRBV25-1 to TRBJ1-1; D gene unclear. V shed 2 bases and J shed 1 base, with 11 bases lying between them. Germline-derived CDR1 and CDR2 are MGHDK and SYGVNS. The CDR3 has 15 amino acids. For the CDR3, the DNA is TGTGCCAGCAGTGAAATAGGCAGGAGGAACACTGAAGCTTTCTTT. It codes for CASSEIGRRNTEAFF.

The chain links TRBV5-1 to TRBJ1-6, with 11 bases lining up with TRBD1. V dropped 3 bases and J dropped 8; count of bases not matched to a gene: 7. Germline assignment: CDR1 SGHRS and CDR2 YFSETQ. This CDR3 is 16 amino acids long. CDR3 coding DNA: TGCGCCAGCAGCTCTACCGGGACAGGGGGTCATTCACCCCTCCACTTT. Translated, it gives CASSSTGTGGHSPLHF.

This clone was seen just once. This sequence joins TRBV19 and TRBJ2-4; D is tentatively TRBD1 or TRBD2 (5 bases each). The V and J ends lost 6 bases and 6 bases respectively, with 18 bases between them. The germline V gene has CDR1 LNHDA and CDR2 SQIVND (reference sequence). The CDR3 is 15 residues long. The CDR3 loop is CASSPPRGGGNIQYF. As DNA, the CDR3 is TGTGCCAGTAGCCCCCCCCGGGGTGGGGGAAACATTCAGTACTTC.

This clone has a single count. V and J are TRBV4-3 and TRBJ1-2; 9 bases line up with TRBD1. This CDR3 is 14 amino acids long. J gave up 4 bases and V 3 bases, and 3 bases lay outside the gene matches. Germline CDR1 LGHNA, CDR2 YSLEER. The CDR3 here is CASSQTGGAYGYTF. The CDR3 bases are TGCGCCAGCAGCCAGACAGGGGGGGCCTATGGCTACACCTTC.

This chain links TRBV2 with TRBJ2-1; D not certain. CDR3 size: 11 residues. From germline, CDR1 is SNHLY and CDR2 FYNNEI. Deletions cut 8 bases from V and 2 bases from J, with 4 bases between. The CDR3 DNA is TGTGCCAGCGCAACCTACAATGAGCAGTTCTTC. Translating it yields CASATYNEQFF. Supplemented by reference TRBV2 and TRBJ2-1, the full variable domain reads EPEVTQTPSHQVTQMGQEVILRCVPISNHLYFYWYRQILGQKVEFLVSFYNNEISEKSEIFDDQFSVERPDGSNFTLKIRSTKLEDSAMYFCASATYNEQFFGPGTRLTVL.

As regards this clone: A junction end diverges from the germline sequence, so it may reflect a read error. This chain links TRBV7-3 with TRBJ2-5, with 15 bases aligning to TRBD2. The CDR3 totals 18 residues. Per germline, CDR1 SGHTA and CDR2 FQGTGA. CDR3 loop: CASSLTGTSGGYQETQYF. In DNA form, the CDR3 reads TGTGCCAGCAGCCTAACAGGGACTAGCGGGGGGTACCAAGAGACCCAGTACTTC.

The V gene is TRBV6-5, the J gene TRBJ1-5, with D possibly being TRBD1 (5 bases). Trimming removed 0 bases at V and 4 bases at J, with 10 bases between. The CDR3 totals 15 residues. Germline CDR1 MNHEY, CDR2 SVGAGI. Here the CDR3 DNA reads TGTGCCAGCAGTTACTCGAGCGCAGGGAATCAGCCCCAGCATTTT. It specifies CASSYSSAGNQPQHF.

V is TRBV11-2 and J is TRBJ2-2, with a weak D call TRBD2 (5 bases). Germline CDR1 reads SGHAT; CDR2 reads FQNNGV. The CDR3 contains 15 residues. The ends were cut back, 5 bases at V and 0 bases at J, with 10 bases in the middle. The CDR3 DNA is TGTGCCAGCAGCGCCGGGAAGACGAACACCGGGGAGCTGTTTTTT. Translating gives CASSAGKTNTGELFF.

This chain joins TRBV7-2 and TRBJ1-5; D might be TRBD1 (6 bases). Germline CDR1 is SGHTA and CDR2 is FQGNSA. The CDR3 extends over 13 amino acids. The V end was cut by 1 base, the J end by 7 bases, with 8 bases between. CDR3 in DNA: TGTGCCAGCAGCTTAGATACAGGGCAGCCCCAGCATTTT. It encodes CASSLDTGQPQHF.

Only one count was recorded for this clone. The genes are TRBV4-2 and TRBJ1-1; D uncertain. CDR1 is LGHNA and CDR2 is YNFKEQ in the germline V gene. The CDR3 sequence is 14 residues long. V gave up 1 base and J gave up 2 bases, with 8 bases separating them. The CDR3 DNA follows: TGTGCCAGCAGCCAAGCCGGATTAAACACTGAAGCTTTCTTT. It translates to CASSQAGLNTEAFF.

In this sample, this clone turned up many times. V and J are TRBV7-9 and TRBJ2-7, with a possible D match to TRBD2 (6 bases). Germline loops: CDR1 SEHNR, CDR2 FQNEAQ (reference sequence). This CDR3 is 14 amino acids long. Trimming pared 5 bases from V and 2 bases from J, leaving 13 bases between. The CDR3 bases are TGTGCCAGCAGCCGATCCGGGACTCCCTACGAGCAGTACTTC. Protein: CASSRSGTPYEQYF.

Here the CDR3 reads CASSLKRQLNTEAFF. CDR3 bases: TGTGCCAGCAGCTTAAAGCGACAGCTGAACACTGAAGCTTTCTTT. The chain employs TRBV7-8 and TRBJ1-1; the D gene is possibly TRBD1 (5 bases). CDR3 length equals 15 residues. The V gene's germline CDR1 is SGHVS and CDR2 FQNEAQ. V was trimmed by 2 bases and J by 0 bases, leaving 10 bases between them.

The chain joins TRBV18 to TRBJ2-4; the D is unclear. There are 13 residues in the CDR3. Germline CDR1 is KGHSH and CDR2 is LQKENI. V lost 1 base and J lost 8, with 9 bases in between. Written as DNA, the CDR3 is TGTGCCAGCTCACCACAGAGGTCGGACATTCAGTACTTC. Protein sequence: CASSPQRSDIQYF.

V and J are TRBV19 and TRBJ2-1, with 8 bases aligning to TRBD1. CDR1 is LNHDA and CDR2 is SQIVND in the germline V gene (reference sequence). This CDR3 is built from 16 residues. After removal of 4 bases from V and 4 bases from J, the junction contained 9 bases not matched to a gene. The CDR3 region has the DNA TGTGCCAGTAGTACTGAAAAGACAGGGGCTTACAATGAGCAGTTCTTC. Encoded protein: CASSTEKTGAYNEQFF.

This clone was seen a few times. The chain is built from TRBV6-2 or TRBV6-3 and TRBJ2-7, with D possibly being TRBD2 (5 bases). The CDR3 has 15 residues. In germline, CDR1 is MNHEY, CDR2 SVGEGT. Trimming pared 2 bases from V and 3 bases from J, leaving 14 bases between. Here the CDR3 DNA reads TGTGCCAGCAGTTACGTGAGGACGGGAAACTACGAGCAGTACTTC. Encoded protein: CASSYVRTGNYEQYF.

The chain combines TRBV6-5 with TRBJ1-2; D call uncertain. The CDR3 consists of 13 residues. The germline V and J ends were trimmed by 7 bases and 2 bases, with 11 bases remaining between them. Germline CDR1 MNHEY, CDR2 SVGAGI. The CDR3 DNA reads as TGTGCCAGCACCGGAGGGAGGAACTATGGCTACACCTTC. Encoded protein: CASTGGRNYGYTF.

This clone was seen a single time. The V and J genes are TRBV6-5 and TRBJ2-5, with 7 bases identical to TRBD2. The CDR3 is made up of 15 amino acids. The V gene's germline CDR1 is MNHEY and CDR2 SVGAGI. J gave up 1 base and V 2 bases, and 4 bases lay outside the gene matches. DNA of the CDR3: TGTGCCAGCAGTTACGCCGGGACTACCCAAGAGACCCAGTACTTC. It encodes CASSYAGTTQETQYF.

This clone appeared a single time. The genes are TRBV6-2 or TRBV6-3 and TRBJ2-1, with D maybe TRBD2 (5 bases). Germline V CDR1 and CDR2: MNHEY, SVGEGT. The CDR3 has 16 residues. With 0 bases removed from V and 8 bases from J, the gap between germline ends came to 17 bases. CDR3 sequence: CASSYSGGPGIDEQFF. The CDR3 nucleotides are TGTGCCAGCAGTTACTCGGGCGGTCCGGGGATCGATGAGCAGTTCTTC.

V gene TRBV29-1 combines with J gene TRBJ2-3, with a tentative D call TRBD1 (5 bases). Between the trimmed V and J ends, which lost 5 bases and 3 bases, there was a span of 18 bases. From germline, CDR1 is SQVTM and CDR2 ANQGSEA. The CDR3 contains 15 residues. CDR3 in DNA: TGCAGCGTTTGGTTCCGAATGGCAGGGACAGATACGCAGTATTTT. Its protein product is CSVWFRMAGTDTQYF.

V is TRBV2 and J is TRBJ2-5; TRBD2 matches 9 bases. This CDR3 is built from 13 residues. In germline, CDR1 is SNHLY, CDR2 FYNNEI. Unmatched junction bases numbered 2, after V lost 5 bases and J lost 4 bases. The CDR3, as DNA: TGTGCCAGCAGTATGGGACTAGCAGAGACCCAGTACTTC. It is translated as CASSMGLAETQYF.

This clone was detected only once. This chain links TRBV2 with TRBJ2-1, with D maybe TRBD2 (5 bases). Germline V lookup: CDR1 SNHLY, CDR2 FYNNEI. Deletions cut 6 bases from V and 0 bases from J, with 9 bases between. CDR3 length: 14 residues. CDR3 sequence reads: CASREGDSYNEQFF. The CDR3 nucleotides are TGTGCCAGCAGAGAGGGAGACTCCTACAATGAGCAGTTCTTC.

The rearrangement uses TRBV28 and TRBJ1-3; D remains unclear. Germline CDR1 reads MDHEN; CDR2 reads SYDVKM. With 7 bases removed from V and 1 base from J, the gap between germline ends came to 5 bases. The CDR3 sequence is 12 residues long. The DNA of the CDR3 is TGTGCCAGCAAGTCTTCTGGAAACACCATATATTTT. As protein: CASKSSGNTIYF. The full variable domain, with the rest looked up from reference TRBV28 and TRBJ1-3, is DVKVTQSSRYLVKRTGEKVFLECVQDMDHENMFWYRQDPGLGLRLIYFSYDVKMKEKGDIPEGYSVSREKKERFSLILESASTNQTSMYLCASKSSGNTIYFGEGSWLTVV.

The V gene is TRBV7-2, the J gene TRBJ1-1; D is unclear. The CDR3 loop spans 14 amino acids. V lost 1 base, J lost 0 bases, and 6 bases lay in between. Germline loops: CDR1 SGHTA, CDR2 FQGNSA. CDR3 sequence: CASSLVLVNTEAFF. In DNA form, the CDR3 reads TGTGCCAGCAGCTTAGTACTCGTGAACACTGAAGCTTTCTTT.

V is TRBV5-1 and J is TRBJ1-1; no clear D gene. Trimming took off 1 base at V and 6 bases at J, with 13 bases between the two ends. CDR1 is SGHRS and CDR2 is YFSETQ in the germline V gene. This CDR3 spans 14 amino acids. The CDR3 reads CASSLLGWPAEAFF. The CDR3 coding sequence is TGCGCCAGCAGCTTGCTTGGTTGGCCAGCTGAAGCTTTCTTT.

This rearrangement joins TRBV18 to TRBJ2-5; tentatively, D is TRBD1 (6 bases). This CDR3 has 14 residues. V lost 0 bases and J 8 bases, leaving 13 bases between the germline ends. Germline CDR1 KGHSH, CDR2 LQKENI. The CDR3 loop reads CASSPPDRSFTQYF. The CDR3 nucleotides are TGTGCCAGCTCACCACCTGACAGGAGTTTTACCCAGTACTTC.

The gene calls are TRBV27 and TRBJ1-5; 7 positions agree with TRBD1. V lost 0 bases, J lost 6 bases, and 2 bases stayed unmatched. The germline CDR1 and CDR2 sequences are MNHEY and SMNVEV (reference sequence). The CDR3 is 14 residues long. For the CDR3, the DNA is TGTGCCAGCAGTTTATCCAGGGGGGCTCAGCCCCAGCATTTT. Translation: CASSLSRGAQPQHF.

The gene calls are TRBV7-9 and TRBJ1-1; D is possibly TRBD1 (5 bases). The CDR3 runs 16 residues. Trimming shortened V by 1 base and J by 1 base, and 13 bases separated the two germline ends. CDR1 and CDR2 from the germline V gene are SEHNR and FQNEAQ (reference sequence). The CDR3 nucleotides are TGTGCCAGCAGCTTAGGGGAGATGGGGGGGAACACTGAAGCTTTCTTT. Its translation: CASSLGEMGGNTEAFF.

This clone has only one observation. The chain is built from TRBV24-1 and TRBJ1-2; D is possibly TRBD1 (5 bases). CDR1 is KGHDR and CDR2 is SFDVKD in the germline V gene. The CDR3 is 16 amino acids. V was cut by 3 bases and J by 2 bases, with 15 bases left in between. Here the CDR3 reads CATSDRGRGINYGYTF. The CDR3 coding sequence is TGTGCCACCAGTGATAGGGGAAGGGGAATCAACTATGGCTACACCTTC.

The genes are TRBV10-3 and TRBJ1-4, with D possibly matching TRBD1 (5 bases). The germline V gene encodes CDR1 ENHRY and CDR2 SYGVKD. Trimming stripped 4 bases from V and 5 bases from J, with 17 bases between. The CDR3 loop spans 16 amino acids. The chain's CDR3 is CAISASRPQGNEKLFF. CDR3 coding DNA: TGTGCCATCAGTGCGTCGAGGCCTCAGGGAAATGAAAAACTGTTTTTT.

This clone has more than one count but fewer than ten. The chain combines TRBV4-3 with TRBJ1-1; D perhaps matches TRBD1 (5 bases). The CDR3 spans 14 residues. The V end lost 1 base, the J end lost 11 bases, and 17 bases lay between the germline ends. The germline V gene has CDR1 LGHNA and CDR2 YSLEER. CDR3 amino acids: CASSQVSAGGFAFF. The CDR3 DNA reads as TGCGCCAGCAGCCAAGTCTCGGCTGGGGGGTTTGCTTTCTTT.

The gene calls are TRBV5-8 and TRBJ2-3, with 10 positions matching TRBD1. With V trimmed by 2 bases and J by 5 bases, 8 bases remained unmatched. This CDR3 spans 16 amino acids. Germline V gene data show CDR1 as SGHTS and CDR2 as YDEGEE. CDR3 protein: CASSLGRQGAEDTQYF. The CDR3 DNA is TGTGCCAGCAGCTTAGGGAGACAGGGGGCCGAAGATACGCAGTATTTT.